The T cell receptor (beta chain) under discussion was sequenced for a study of blood T cell repertoires in COVID-19. Study background: Whether acute or convalescent, the COVID-19 samples came from the United States, Italy and Spain. From T cells, B-cell-depleted T cells, or PBMCs came the material, which was cDNA or gDNA.

CDR3 length: 15 amino acids. V shed 4 bases and J 10 bases; nucleotides not matched to a gene: 10. Germline CDR1 is MRHNA and CDR2 is SNTAGT. Authors' processing steps: Estimation of nucleated cell counts relied on the amplification of reference gene primers. Sequencing used immunoSEQ multiplex PCR; TCRdb keeps in-frame clones, though not all of them. From that table come the V and J calls and clone size; the DNA was used to work out D and trimming. The data show 95,000 to 150,000 clones, over 65% seen once. The sequence derives from a woman in her seventies with acute or convalescent COVID-19. Material for sequencing was peripheral blood. The rearrangement joins TRBV6-4 to TRBJ2-1; 10 nucleotides line up with TRBD2. Written as DNA, the CDR3 is TGTGCCAGCAGTGCTCTCAGCGGGGGGGCAGAAGAGCAGTTCTTC. Protein sequence: CASSALSGGAEEQFF.